The rows below give T cell receptor beta chains drawn from one sample of a study of HIV-infected children after antiretroviral therapy interruption. One entry per CDR3 protein results from TCRdb running MiXCR on the 3' RACE reads. This table has fewer than 50,000 distinct CDR3 sequences, about 4.3% appearing once. This sample comprised CD45RA+ CD4+ T cells from PBMCs, pooled from several time points, obtained from a donor given antiretroviral therapy, either interrupted or continuous. Source of these receptors: a pool of human donors with HIV. The CDR3 runs from the conserved cysteine through the conserved F or W. D genes are given only for firm matches. Sizes are listed as once, few or many counts, or a class when the clone is expanded.

TRBV10-3	many	TRBJ1-1	NA	CAIRTDGVWAEAFF	TGTGCCATCAGGACCGACGGGGTTTGGGCTGAAGCTTTCTTT
TRBV27	many	TRBJ2-7	TRBD1	CASRDRPLSYEQYF	TGTGCCAGCAGGGACAGGCCCTTGTCCTACGAGCAGTACTTC
TRBV6-2/TRBV6-3	many	TRBJ2-2	NA	CASANTGELFF	TGTGCCAGCGCAAACACCGGGGAGCTGTTTTTT
TRBV4-1	many	TRBJ1-4	TRBD1	CASRPSGQGIEKLFF	TGCGCCAGCAGGCCCTCGGGACAGGGTATTGAAAAACTGTTTTTT
TRBV2	many	TRBJ2-3	NA	CASRALDLTDTQYF	TGTGCCAGCAGAGCCTTGGACCTCACAGATACGCAGTATTTT
TRBV29-1	many	TRBJ1-2	NA	CSARGEGQDYGYTF	TGCAGCGCCCGTGGGGAGGGTCAGGACTATGGCTACACCTTC
TRBV28	medium-sized	TRBJ1-5	NA	CASSSGRDQSQHF	TGTGCCAGCAGTTCGGGTCGTGATCAATCCCAGCATTTT
TRBV20-1	many	TRBJ1-1	NA	CSARDLVTANTEAFF	TGCAGTGCTAGAGATCTGGTGACAGCCAACACTGAAGCTTTCTTT
TRBV28	many	TRBJ1-3	NA	CASSSPTGHSGNTIYF	TGTGCCAGCAGTTCCCCGACAGGCCACTCTGGAAACACCATATATTTT
TRBV12-5	many	TRBJ2-3	NA	CASAATDTQYF	TGTGCTAGTGCCGCCACAGATACGCAGTATTTT